This T cell receptor (beta chain) was identified during a study of T cells after somatic rescue of genetic block. Trimming pared 5 bases from V and 2 bases from J, leaving 12 bases between. The CDR3 loop spans 14 amino acids. Germline CDR1 reads SGHTA; CDR2 reads FQGNSA. Assay: immunoSEQ multiplex PCR; the TCRdb copy retains only in-frame clones and omits some. This table has 55,000 to 75,000 clones, roughly 90% appearing once. This chain uses TRBV7-2 with TRBJ1-2; D remains ambiguous. Sequencing was carried out using peripheral blood mononuclear cells (PBMCs). The TCR comes from a man aged 40-50 years. In DNA form, the CDR3 reads TGTGCCAGCAGCCTTAGTTTGGGAAACTATGGCTACACCTTC. Protein sequence: CASSLSLGNYGYTF.